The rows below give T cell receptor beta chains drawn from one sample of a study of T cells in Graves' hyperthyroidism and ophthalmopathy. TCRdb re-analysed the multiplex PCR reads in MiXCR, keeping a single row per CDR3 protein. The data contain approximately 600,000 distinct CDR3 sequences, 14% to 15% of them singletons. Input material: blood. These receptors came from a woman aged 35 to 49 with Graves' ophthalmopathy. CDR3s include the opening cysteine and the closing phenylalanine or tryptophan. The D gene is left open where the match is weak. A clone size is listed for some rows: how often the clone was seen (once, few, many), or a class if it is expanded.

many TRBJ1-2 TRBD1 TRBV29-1 CSVATGEDYGYTF TGCAGCGTTGCAACAGGGGAAGACTATGGCTACACCTTC
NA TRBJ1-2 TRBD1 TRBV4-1 CASSHLGTGNDYGYTF TGCGCCAGCAGCCACCTTGGGACAGGGAACGACTATGGCTACACCTTC
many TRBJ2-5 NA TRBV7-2 CASTPPPSETQYF TGTGCCAGCACCCCCCCACCCTCGGAGACCCAGTACTTC
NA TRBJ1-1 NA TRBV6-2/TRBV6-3 CASSWQWQGNEAFF TGTGCCAGCAGTTGGCAGTGGCAGGGAAATGAAGCTTTCTTT
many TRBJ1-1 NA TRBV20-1 CSARSDGPEAFF TGCAGTGCTCGAAGCGATGGGCCTGAAGCTTTCTTT
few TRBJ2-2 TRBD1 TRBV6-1 CASDPGTGDTGELFF TGTGCCAGCGACCCTGGGACAGGGGACACCGGGGAGCTGTTTTTT
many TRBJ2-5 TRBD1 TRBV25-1 CASSDPITGGVGETQYF TGTGCCAGCAGTGACCCGATTACAGGGGGCGTAGGGGAGACCCAGTACTTC
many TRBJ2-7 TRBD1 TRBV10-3 CAISVGQVEYEQYF TGTGCCATCAGTGTAGGACAGGTTGAGTACGAGCAGTACTTC
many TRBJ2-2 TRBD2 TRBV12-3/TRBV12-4 CASSPRTSGVGNTGELFF TGTGCCAGCAGTCCTCGGACTAGCGGGGTGGGGAACACCGGGGAGCTGTTTTTT
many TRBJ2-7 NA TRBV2 CTSSEWVSGAYEQYF TGTACCAGCAGTGAATGGGTATCGGGGGCCTACGAGCAGTACTTC
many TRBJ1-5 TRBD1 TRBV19 CASSPRGRGISNQPQHF TGTGCCAGTAGCCCCCGGGGCAGGGGGATTAGCAATCAGCCCCAGCATTTT
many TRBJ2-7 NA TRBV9 CASSVGPGVGYEQYF TGTGCCAGCAGCGTAGGGCCGGGAGTAGGCTACGAGCAGTACTTC
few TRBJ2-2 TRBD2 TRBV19 CASSNPGTTKRGELFF TGTGCCAGTAGTAACCCCGGGACTACAAAACGAGGGGAGCTGTTTTTT
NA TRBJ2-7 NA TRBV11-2 CASSQESAYEQYF TGTGCCAGCAGCCAGGAGAGCGCCTACGAGCAGTACTTC
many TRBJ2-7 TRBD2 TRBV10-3 CAISDSGRASYEQYF TGTGCCATCAGTGACAGCGGGAGGGCCTCCTACGAGCAGTACTTC
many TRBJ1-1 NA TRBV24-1 CATKGSNTEAFF TGTGCCACCAAGGGGTCGAACACTGAAGCTTTCTTT
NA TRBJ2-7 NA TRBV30 CAWSPVSTAWEQYF TGTGCCTGGAGCCCGGTTTCGACGGCCTGGGAGCAGTACTTC
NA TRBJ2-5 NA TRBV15 CATSTRGLGRRQETQYF TGTGCCACCAGCACAAGAGGTTTGGGGCGCCGCCAAGAGACCCAGTACTTC
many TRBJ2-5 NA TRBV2 CASSDSGGETQYF TGTGCCAGCAGTGATTCCGGTGGGGAGACCCAGTACTTC
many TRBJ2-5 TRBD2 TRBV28 CASSWGLAGVETQYF TGTGCCAGCAGTTGGGGACTAGCGGGAGTGGAGACCCAGTACTTC
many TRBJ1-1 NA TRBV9 CASSPPGLGESVAFF TGTGCCAGCAGCCCCCCAGGTCTCGGGGAGAGTGTAGCTTTCTTT
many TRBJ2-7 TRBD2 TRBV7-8 CASSLSGLAGVQYF TGTGCCAGCAGCTTAAGCGGACTAGCGGGAGTGCAGTACTTC